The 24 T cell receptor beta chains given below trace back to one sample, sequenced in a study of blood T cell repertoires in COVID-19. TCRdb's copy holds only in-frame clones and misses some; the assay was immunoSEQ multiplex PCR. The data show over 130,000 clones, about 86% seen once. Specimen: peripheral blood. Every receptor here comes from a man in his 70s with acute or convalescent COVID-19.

As DNA, the CDR3 is TGTGCCATCAGTGCTAGCGGGAGGAGCGACGAGCAGTACTTC. It translates to CAISASGRSDEQYF. The V call is TRBV10-3, the J call TRBJ2-7, with 11 positions matching TRBD2. The germline gives CDR1 ENHRY, CDR2 SYGVKD. Trimming took 4 bases from V and 5 from J; bases not matched to a gene: 4. The CDR3 loop spans 14 amino acids.

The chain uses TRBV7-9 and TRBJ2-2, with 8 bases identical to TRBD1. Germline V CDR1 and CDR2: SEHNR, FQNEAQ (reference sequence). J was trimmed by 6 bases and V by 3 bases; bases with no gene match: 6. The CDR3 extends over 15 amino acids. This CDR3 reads CASSFASGGPGELFF. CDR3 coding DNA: TGTGCCAGCAGCTTCGCCTCAGGGGGCCCCGGGGAGCTGTTTTTT.

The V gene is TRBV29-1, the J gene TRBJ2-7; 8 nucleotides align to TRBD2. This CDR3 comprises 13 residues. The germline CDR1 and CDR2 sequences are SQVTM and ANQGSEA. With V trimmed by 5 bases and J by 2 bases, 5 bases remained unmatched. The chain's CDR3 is CSVREGGPYEQYF. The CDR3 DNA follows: TGCAGCGTTCGGGAGGGAGGACCCTACGAGCAGTACTTC.

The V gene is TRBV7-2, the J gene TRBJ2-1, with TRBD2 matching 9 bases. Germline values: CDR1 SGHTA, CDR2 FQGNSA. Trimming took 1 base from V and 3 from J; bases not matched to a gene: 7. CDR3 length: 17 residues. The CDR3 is CASSLVGSGSVYNEQFF. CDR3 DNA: TGTGCCAGCAGCTTAGTAGGTAGCGGGAGTGTCTACAATGAGCAGTTCTTC.

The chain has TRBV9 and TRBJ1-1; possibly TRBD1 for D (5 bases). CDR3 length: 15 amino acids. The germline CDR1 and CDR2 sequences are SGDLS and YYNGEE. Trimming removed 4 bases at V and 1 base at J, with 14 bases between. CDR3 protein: CASSQGGLPNTEAFF. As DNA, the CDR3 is TGTGCCAGCAGCCAGGGAGGACTGCCGAACACTGAAGCTTTCTTT.

This CDR3 is CASSFSAQTFEKLFF. DNA of the CDR3: TGTGCCAGCAGTTTCTCGGCCCAAACCTTTGAAAAACTGTTTTTT. The rearrangement uses TRBV6-5 and TRBJ1-4; no reliable D call. The V end was cut by 4 bases, the J end by 7 bases, with 16 bases between. Germline lookup yields CDR1 MNHEY and CDR2 SVGAGI. The CDR3 covers 15 residues.

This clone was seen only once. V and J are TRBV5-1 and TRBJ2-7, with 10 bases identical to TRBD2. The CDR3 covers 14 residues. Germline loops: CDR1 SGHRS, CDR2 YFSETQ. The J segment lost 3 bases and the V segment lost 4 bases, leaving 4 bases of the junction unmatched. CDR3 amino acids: CASSPGLANYEQYF. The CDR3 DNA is TGCGCCAGCAGCCCGGGACTAGCGAACTACGAGCAGTACTTC.

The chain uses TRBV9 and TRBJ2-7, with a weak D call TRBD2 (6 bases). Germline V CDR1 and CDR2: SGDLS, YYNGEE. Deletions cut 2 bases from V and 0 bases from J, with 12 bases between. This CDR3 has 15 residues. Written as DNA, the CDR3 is TGTGCCAGCAGCGTGGCGGCGGGGCCCTCCTACGAGCAGTACTTC. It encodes CASSVAAGPSYEQYF.

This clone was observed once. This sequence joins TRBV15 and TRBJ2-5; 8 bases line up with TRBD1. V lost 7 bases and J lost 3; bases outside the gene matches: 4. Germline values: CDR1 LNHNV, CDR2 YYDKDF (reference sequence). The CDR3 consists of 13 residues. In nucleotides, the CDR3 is TGTGCCACCACCAGGGGGCGCAAAGAGACCCAGTACTTC. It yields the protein CATTRGRKETQYF.

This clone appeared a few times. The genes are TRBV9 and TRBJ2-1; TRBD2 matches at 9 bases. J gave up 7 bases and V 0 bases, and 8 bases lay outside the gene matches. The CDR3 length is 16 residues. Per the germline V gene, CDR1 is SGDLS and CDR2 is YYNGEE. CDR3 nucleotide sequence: TGTGCCAGCAGCGTAGCTGCGGGAGGGTGGGATAATGAGCAGTTCTTC. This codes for CASSVAAGGWDNEQFF.

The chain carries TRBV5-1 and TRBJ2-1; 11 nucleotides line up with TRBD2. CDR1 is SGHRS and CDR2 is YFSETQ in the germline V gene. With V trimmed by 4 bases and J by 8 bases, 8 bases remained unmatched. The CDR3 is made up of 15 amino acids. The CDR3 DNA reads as TGCGCCAGCAGCCCCGGGACTAGCGGTATCCATGAGCAGTTCTTC. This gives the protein CASSPGTSGIHEQFF.

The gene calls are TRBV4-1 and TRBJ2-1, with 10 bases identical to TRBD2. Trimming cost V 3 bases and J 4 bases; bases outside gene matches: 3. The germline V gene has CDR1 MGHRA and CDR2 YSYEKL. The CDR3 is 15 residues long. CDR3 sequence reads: CASSQGTSDYNEQFF. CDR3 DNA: TGCGCCAGCAGCCAGGGGACTAGCGATTACAATGAGCAGTTCTTC.

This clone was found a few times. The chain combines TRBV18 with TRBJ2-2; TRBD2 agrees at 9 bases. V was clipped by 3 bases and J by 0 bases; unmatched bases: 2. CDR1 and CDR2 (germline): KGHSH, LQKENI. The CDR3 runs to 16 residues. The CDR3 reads CASSPLAGPNTGELFF. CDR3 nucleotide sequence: TGTGCCAGCTCACCGCTAGCGGGGCCGAACACCGGGGAGCTGTTTTTT.

The CDR3: CASSLSTWEGLSNEQFF. CDR3 bases: TGTGCCAGCAGCTTAAGTACGTGGGAGGGCCTCTCCAATGAGCAGTTCTTC. The gene calls are TRBV7-9 and TRBJ2-1; 7 positions agree with TRBD2. Germline values: CDR1 SEHNR, CDR2 FQNEAQ (reference sequence). There are 17 residues in the CDR3. With 2 bases clipped from V and 6 bases from J, the junction kept 13 bases outside the gene matches. Full variable domain (outside the CDR3, taken from reference TRBV7-9 and TRBJ2-1): DTGVSQNPRHKITKRGQNVTFRCDPISEHNRLYWYRQTLGQGPEFLTYFQNEAQLEKSRLLSDRFSAERPKGSFSTLEIQRTEQGDSAMYLCASSLSTWEGLSNEQFFGPGTRLTVL.

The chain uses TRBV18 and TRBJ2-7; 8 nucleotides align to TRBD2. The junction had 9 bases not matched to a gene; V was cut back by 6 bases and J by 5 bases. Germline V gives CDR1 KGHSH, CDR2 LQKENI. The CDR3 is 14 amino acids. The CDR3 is CASSTTSDSNEQYF. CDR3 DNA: TGTGCCAGCTCGACGACTAGCGACAGTAACGAGCAGTACTTC.

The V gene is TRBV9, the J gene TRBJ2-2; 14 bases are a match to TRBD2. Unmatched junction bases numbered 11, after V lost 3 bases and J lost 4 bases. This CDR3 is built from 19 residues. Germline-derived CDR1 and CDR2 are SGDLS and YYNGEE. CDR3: CASSGGGGLAGDSTGELFF. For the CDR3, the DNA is TGTGCCAGCAGCGGGGGAGGGGGACTAGCGGGAGACAGCACCGGGGAGCTGTTTTTT. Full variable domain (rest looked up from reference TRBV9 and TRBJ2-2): DSGVTQTPKHLITATGQRVTLRCSPRSGDLSVYWYQQSLDQGLQFLIQYYNGEERAKGNILERFSAQQFPDLHSELNLSSLELGDSALYFCASSGGGGLAGDSTGELFFGEGSRLTVL.

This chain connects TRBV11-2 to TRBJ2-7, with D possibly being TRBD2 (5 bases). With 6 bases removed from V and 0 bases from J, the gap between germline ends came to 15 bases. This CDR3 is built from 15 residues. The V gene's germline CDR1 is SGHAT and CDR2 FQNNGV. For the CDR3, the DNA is TGTGCCAGCAGAGTAACGGACGGGGTCTCCTACGAGCAGTACTTC. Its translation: CASRVTDGVSYEQYF.

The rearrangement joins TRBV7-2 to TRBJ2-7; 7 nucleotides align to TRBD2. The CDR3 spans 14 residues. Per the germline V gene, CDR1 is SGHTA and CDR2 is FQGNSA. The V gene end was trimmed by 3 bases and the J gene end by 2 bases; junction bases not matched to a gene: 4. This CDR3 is CASSFLADTYEQYF. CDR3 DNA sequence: TGTGCCAGCAGCTTTCTAGCGGATACCTACGAGCAGTACTTC.

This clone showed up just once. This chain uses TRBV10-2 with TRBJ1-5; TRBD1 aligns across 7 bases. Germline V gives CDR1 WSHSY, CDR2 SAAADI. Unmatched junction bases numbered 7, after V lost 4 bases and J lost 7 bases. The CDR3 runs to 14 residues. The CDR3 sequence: CASSGVGGEQPQHF. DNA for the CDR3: TGCGCCAGCAGTGGAGTAGGGGGCGAACAGCCCCAGCATTTT.

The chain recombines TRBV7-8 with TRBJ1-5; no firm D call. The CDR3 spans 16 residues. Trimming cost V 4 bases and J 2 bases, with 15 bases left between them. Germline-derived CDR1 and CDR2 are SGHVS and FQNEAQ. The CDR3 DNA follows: TGTGCCAGCAGCTCCTCTAGTCGGGTGGGCAATCAGCCCCAGCATTTT. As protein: CASSSSSRVGNQPQHF.

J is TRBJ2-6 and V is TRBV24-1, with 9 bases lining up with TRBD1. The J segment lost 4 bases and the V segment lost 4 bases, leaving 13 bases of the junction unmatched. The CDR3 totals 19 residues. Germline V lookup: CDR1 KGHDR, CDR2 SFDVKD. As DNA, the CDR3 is TGTGCCACCAGTGAGGCCGGGACAGGGTCGACGGGAGGGGCCAACGTCCTGACTTTC. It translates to CATSEAGTGSTGGANVLTF.

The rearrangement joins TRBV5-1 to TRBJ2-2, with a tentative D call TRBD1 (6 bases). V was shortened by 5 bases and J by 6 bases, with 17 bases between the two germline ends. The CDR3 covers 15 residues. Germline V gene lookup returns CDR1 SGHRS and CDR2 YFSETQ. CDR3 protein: CASSFRQARAGELFF. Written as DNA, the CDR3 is TGCGCCAGCAGTTTCCGACAGGCACGGGCCGGGGAGCTGTTTTTT.

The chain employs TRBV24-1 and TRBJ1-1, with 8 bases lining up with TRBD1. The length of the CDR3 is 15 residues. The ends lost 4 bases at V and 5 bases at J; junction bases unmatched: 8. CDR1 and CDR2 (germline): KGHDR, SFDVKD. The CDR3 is CATSDQTGDGTEAFF. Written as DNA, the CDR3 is TGTGCCACCAGTGACCAGACAGGGGACGGGACTGAAGCTTTCTTT.

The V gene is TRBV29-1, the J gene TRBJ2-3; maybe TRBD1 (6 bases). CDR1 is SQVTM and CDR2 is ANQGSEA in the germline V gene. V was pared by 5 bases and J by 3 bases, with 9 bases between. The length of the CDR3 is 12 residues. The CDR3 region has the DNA TGCAGCGTTAAAGGACAGACAGATACGCAGTATTTT. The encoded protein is CSVKGQTDTQYF.